These 12 T cell receptor beta chains were sequenced from one sample in a study of shared clonotypes between healthy human individuals. Profiling relied on immunoSEQ multiplex PCR, and the TCRdb table lists in-frame clones only, not all of them. Seen here are about 700,000 clones, approximately 79% observed once, and the top ten hold 1.7%. The sequencing input was memory CD4+ T cells sorted from blood. Documented subset: CD45RA-negative fraction. Receptors were obtained from a woman aged 25 to 39 in good health.

This clone appeared a single time. The V gene is TRBV7-9, the J gene TRBJ1-1; TRBD1 is a possible D gene (5 bases). Trimming took 1 base from V and 6 from J, leaving 15 bases between them. CDR1 and CDR2 from the germline V gene are SEHNR and FQNEAQ (reference sequence). This CDR3 spans 15 amino acids. The CDR3 nucleotides read TGTGCCAGCAGCTTAGACTCAGGGCAGTATGCTGAAGCTTTCTTT. Amino acids: CASSLDSGQYAEAFF.

The rearrangement joins TRBV18 to TRBJ2-6, with D tentatively TRBD2 (5 bases). There are 17 residues in the CDR3. Germline V lookup: CDR1 KGHSH, CDR2 LQKENI. Trimming pared 2 bases from V and 0 bases from J, leaving 11 bases between. For the CDR3, the DNA is TGTGCCAGCTCACCATCGGACGGGATCTCTGGGGCCAACGTCCTGACTTTC. Its protein is CASSPSDGISGANVLTF.

This chain uses TRBV27 with TRBJ2-1; 8 bases are shared with TRBD1. Germline values: CDR1 MNHEY, CDR2 SMNVEV (reference sequence). J gave up 0 bases and V 5 bases, and 9 bases lay outside the gene matches. This CDR3 has 17 amino acids. CDR3 region: CASSLRQGRSSYNEQFF. CDR3 coding DNA: TGTGCCAGCAGTCTCCGACAGGGGCGGAGCTCCTACAATGAGCAGTTCTTC.

This clone has a handful of counts. The V and J genes are TRBV6-5 and TRBJ1-1; D is unclear. The CDR3 is 14 amino acids. V lost 2 bases, J lost 4 bases, and 11 bases lay in between. Germline values: CDR1 MNHEY, CDR2 SVGAGI. CDR3 sequence reads: CASSYGILGTEAFF. CDR3 DNA: TGTGCCAGCAGTTACGGGATTTTGGGCACTGAAGCTTTCTTT.

V is TRBV7-8 and J is TRBJ2-3; 10 nucleotides line up with TRBD2. J gave up 6 bases and V 1 base, and 4 bases lay outside the gene matches. In germline, CDR1 is SGHVS, CDR2 FQNEAQ. The CDR3 totals 15 residues. CDR3: CASSLGPSGSDTQYF. The CDR3 bases are TGTGCCAGCAGCTTAGGGCCTAGCGGGAGTGATACGCAGTATTTT.

The chain employs TRBV16 and TRBJ2-3, with 11 bases aligning to TRBD1. The CDR3 covers 16 residues. With 4 bases clipped from V and 2 bases from J, the junction kept 5 bases outside the gene matches. The germline V gene has CDR1 KGHSY and CDR2 FQNENV. The CDR3 nucleotides read TGTGCCAGCAGCCGACGGACAGGGGGCGTCACAGATACGCAGTATTTT. Translation gives CASSRRTGGVTDTQYF.

The chain employs TRBV15 and TRBJ1-1, with TRBD1 matching 8 bases. This CDR3 has 16 residues. V gave up 5 bases and J gave up 0 bases; unmatched junction bases: 8. CDR1 and CDR2 from the germline V gene are LNHNV and YYDKDF (reference sequence). The CDR3 DNA reads TGTGCCACCAGCCCAGGACAGGGCTCTCTGAACACTGAAGCTTTCTTT. Translated, it gives CATSPGQGSLNTEAFF.

The chain employs TRBV2 and TRBJ1-6; a weak D match, TRBD1 (6 bases). This CDR3 has 13 residues. Germline loops: CDR1 SNHLY, CDR2 FYNNEI. With 6 bases removed from V and 8 bases from J, the gap between germline ends came to 11 bases. The CDR3 DNA is TGTGCCAGCAGGGGACAAGGAGATTCACCCCTCCACTTT. Amino acid sequence: CASRGQGDSPLHF.

The chain employs TRBV7-9 and TRBJ2-5; D is unresolved. In germline, CDR1 is SEHNR, CDR2 FQNEAQ (reference sequence). The CDR3 covers 13 residues. V lost 3 bases and J 5 bases, leaving 10 bases between the germline ends. This CDR3 reads CASSLVRVETQYF. The CDR3 DNA is TGTGCCAGCAGCTTGGTAAGGGTGGAGACCCAGTACTTC.

Concerning this clone: Distinct nucleotide sequences in the sample also encode this CDR3. V is TRBV27 and J is TRBJ1-1; TRBD1 matches at 7 bases. With 6 bases clipped from V and 5 bases from J, the junction kept 6 bases outside the gene matches. The germline gives CDR1 MNHEY, CDR2 SMNVEV (reference sequence). CDR3 size: 13 residues. This CDR3 is CASRTGRGTEAFF. CDR3 nucleotide sequence: TGTGCCAGCAGGACAGGGCGGGGAACTGAAGCTTTCTTT.

This clone has only one observation. The chain recombines TRBV19 with TRBJ2-3; 7 positions match TRBD2. V dropped 4 bases and J dropped 6; count of bases not matched to a gene: 7. Germline V lookup: CDR1 LNHDA, CDR2 SQIVND (reference sequence). This CDR3 has 14 amino acids. CDR3 in amino acids: CASSSAGVPDTQYF. The CDR3 bases are TGTGCCAGTAGTAGCGCGGGAGTGCCCGATACGCAGTATTTT.

This chain connects TRBV27 to TRBJ2-5; the D gene is possibly TRBD2 (5 bases). This CDR3 contains 14 residues. V dropped 8 bases and J dropped 1 base, with 14 bases sitting between them. Germline V gene data show CDR1 as MNHEY and CDR2 as SMNVEV (reference sequence). CDR3 bases: TGTGCCAGCTGGGCCGGGAACGGCCAAGAGACCCAGTACTTC. Translated: CASWAGNGQETQYF.